These 3 T cell receptor beta chains were sequenced from one sample in a study of OX40 agonist ivuxolimab in advanced cancers. Repertoires were generated with immunoSEQ multiplex PCR, while TCRdb's copy carries only in-frame clones and drops some. There are about 39,000 clones in the sample; more than 85% occur only once, and about 20% lies in the top ten. The specimen comprised CD4+ or CD8+ T cells sorted from blood, sampled in a trial of the OX40 agonist ivuxolimab. These receptors came from an adult with an advanced solid tumor such as melanoma, head and neck, liver or kidney cancer.

This chain links TRBV27 with TRBJ1-2; TRBD1 is a possible D gene (6 bases). V lost 2 bases, J lost 6 bases, and 13 bases lay in between. The CDR3 has 14 residues. Germline assignment: CDR1 MNHEY and CDR2 SMNVEV (reference sequence). The DNA for the CDR3 is TGTGCCAGCAGTTTAAGCTTGGGGGCGCATGGCTACACCTTC. Translated, it gives CASSLSLGAHGYTF.

The chain joins TRBV28 to TRBJ2-5; D gene unclear. This CDR3 has 12 amino acids. From germline, CDR1 is MDHEN and CDR2 SYDVKM. Trimming pared 5 bases from V and 5 bases from J, leaving 9 bases between. Here the CDR3 reads CASSPPVETQYF. In DNA, the CDR3 is TGTGCCAGCAGTCCCCCCGTGGAGACCCAGTACTTC.

The V and J genes are TRBV7-9 and TRBJ1-4; tentative D call: TRBD1 (6 bases). The CDR3 sequence is 17 residues long. The V end was cut by 3 bases, the J end by 5 bases, with 19 bases between. Germline CDR1 and CDR2: SEHNR and FQNEAQ (reference sequence). The CDR3 loop is CASSLQGRGSLNEKLFF. The CDR3 nucleotides are TGTGCCAGCAGCTTGCAGGGGCGAGGCTCCTTAAATGAAAAACTGTTTTTT.